Detailed here is one T cell receptor beta chain. Germline V gene sequence: CDR1 SNHLY, CDR2 FYNNEI. With 6 bases clipped from V and 4 bases from J, the junction kept 6 bases outside the gene matches. CDR3 size: 15 residues. This record belongs to a study of blood T cell repertoires in COVID-19. For the study at large: COVID-19 samples from acute and convalescent phases originated in the United States, Italy and Spain.

Sequencing was performed with immunoSEQ multiplex PCR; in TCRdb, only in-frame clones are kept and a portion is missing. Among some 74,000 clones listed, 83% were seen once. Material for sequencing was peripheral blood. The receptor was derived from a woman of 80 years or more with acute or convalescent COVID-19. The rearrangement joins TRBV2 to TRBJ1-3, with TRBD1 matching 10 bases. CDR3 bases: TGTGCCAGCAGCGGACAGGGGGAGGGAGGAAACACCATATATTTT. It yields the protein CASSGQGEGGNTIYF.